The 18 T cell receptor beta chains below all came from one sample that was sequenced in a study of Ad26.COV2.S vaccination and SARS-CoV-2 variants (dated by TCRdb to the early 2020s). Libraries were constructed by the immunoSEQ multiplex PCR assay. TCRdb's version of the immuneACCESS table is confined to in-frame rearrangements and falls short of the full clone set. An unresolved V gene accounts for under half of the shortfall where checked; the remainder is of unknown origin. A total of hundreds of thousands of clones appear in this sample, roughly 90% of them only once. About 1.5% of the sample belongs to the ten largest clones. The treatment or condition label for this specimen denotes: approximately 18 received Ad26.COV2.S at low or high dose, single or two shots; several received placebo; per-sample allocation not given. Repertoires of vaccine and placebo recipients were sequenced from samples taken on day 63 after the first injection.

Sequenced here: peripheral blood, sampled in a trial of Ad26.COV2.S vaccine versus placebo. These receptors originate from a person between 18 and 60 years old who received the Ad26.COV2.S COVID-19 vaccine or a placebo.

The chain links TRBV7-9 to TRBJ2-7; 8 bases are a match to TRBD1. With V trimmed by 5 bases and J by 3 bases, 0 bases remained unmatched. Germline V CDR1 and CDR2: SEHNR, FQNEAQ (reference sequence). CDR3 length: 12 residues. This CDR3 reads CASSGTGYEQYF. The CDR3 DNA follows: TGTGCCAGCAGCGGGACAGGCTACGAGCAGTACTTC.

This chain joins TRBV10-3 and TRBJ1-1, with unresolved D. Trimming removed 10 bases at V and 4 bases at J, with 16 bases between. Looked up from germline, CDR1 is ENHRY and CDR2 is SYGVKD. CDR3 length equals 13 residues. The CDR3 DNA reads TGTGCCACCCAGGAGACCGAGGGCACTGAAGCTTTCTTT. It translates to CATQETEGTEAFF.

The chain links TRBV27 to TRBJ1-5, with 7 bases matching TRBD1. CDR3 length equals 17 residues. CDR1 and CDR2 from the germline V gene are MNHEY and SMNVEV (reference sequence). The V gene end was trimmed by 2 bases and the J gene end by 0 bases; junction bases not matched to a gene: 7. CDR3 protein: CASSLIGGGYSNQPQHF. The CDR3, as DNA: TGTGCCAGCAGTTTAATAGGGGGCGGTTATAGCAATCAGCCCCAGCATTTT.

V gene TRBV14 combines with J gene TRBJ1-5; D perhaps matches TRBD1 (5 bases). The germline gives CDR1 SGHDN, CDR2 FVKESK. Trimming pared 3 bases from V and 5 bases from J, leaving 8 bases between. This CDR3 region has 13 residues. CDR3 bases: TGTGCCAGCAGCCAGTGGGGGGATCAGCCCCAGCATTTT. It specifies CASSQWGDQPQHF.

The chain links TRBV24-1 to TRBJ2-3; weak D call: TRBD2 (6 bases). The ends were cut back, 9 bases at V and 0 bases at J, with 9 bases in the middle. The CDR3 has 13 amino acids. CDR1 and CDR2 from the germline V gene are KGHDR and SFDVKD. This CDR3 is CATRGASTDTQYF. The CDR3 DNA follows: TGTGCCACCCGCGGGGCTAGCACAGATACGCAGTATTTT.

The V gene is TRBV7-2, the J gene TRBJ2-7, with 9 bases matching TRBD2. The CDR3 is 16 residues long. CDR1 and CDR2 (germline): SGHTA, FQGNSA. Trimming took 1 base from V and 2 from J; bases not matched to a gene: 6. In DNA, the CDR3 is TGTGCCAGCAGCTTAGAGGTTAGCGGGAGAGCCTACGAGCAGTACTTC. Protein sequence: CASSLEVSGRAYEQYF.

The CDR3 sequence is CATSGQGIGQPQHF. In nucleotides, the CDR3 is TGTGCCACCAGTGGACAGGGTATCGGTCAGCCCCAGCATTTT. This chain connects TRBV24-1 to TRBJ1-5, with 7 bases fitting TRBD1. V lost 5 bases and J lost 6; bases outside the gene matches: 6. The CDR3 runs to 14 residues. Per germline, CDR1 KGHDR and CDR2 SFDVKD.

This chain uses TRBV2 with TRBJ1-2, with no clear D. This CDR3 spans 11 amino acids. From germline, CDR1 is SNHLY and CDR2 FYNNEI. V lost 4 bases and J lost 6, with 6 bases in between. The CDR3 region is CASSVWDGYTF. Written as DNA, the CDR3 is TGTGCCAGCAGTGTCTGGGATGGCTACACCTTC. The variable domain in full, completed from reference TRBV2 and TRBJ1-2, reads EPEVTQTPSHQVTQMGQEVILRCVPISNHLYFYWYRQILGQKVEFLVSFYNNEISEKSEIFDDQFSVERPDGSNFTLKIRSTKLEDSAMYFCASSVWDGYTFGSGTRLTVV.

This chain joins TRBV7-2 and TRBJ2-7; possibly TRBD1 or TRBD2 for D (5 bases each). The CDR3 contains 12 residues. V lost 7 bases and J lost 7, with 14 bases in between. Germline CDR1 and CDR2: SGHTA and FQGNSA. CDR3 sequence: CASTSGPREQYF. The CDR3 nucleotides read TGTGCCAGCACCTCGGGGCCACGGGAGCAGTACTTC.

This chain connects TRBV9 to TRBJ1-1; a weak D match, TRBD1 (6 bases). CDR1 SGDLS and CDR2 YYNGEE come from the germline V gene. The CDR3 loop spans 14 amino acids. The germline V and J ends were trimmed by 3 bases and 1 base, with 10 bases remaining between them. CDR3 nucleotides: TGTGCCAGCAGCGCCCAGACAGGGAACACTGAAGCTTTCTTT. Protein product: CASSAQTGNTEAFF.

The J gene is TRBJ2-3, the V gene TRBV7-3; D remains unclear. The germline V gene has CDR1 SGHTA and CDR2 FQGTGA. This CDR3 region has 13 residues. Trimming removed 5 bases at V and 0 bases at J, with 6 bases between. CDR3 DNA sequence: TGTGCCAGCAGCCCCGGGAGCACAGATACGCAGTATTTT. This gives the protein CASSPGSTDTQYF.

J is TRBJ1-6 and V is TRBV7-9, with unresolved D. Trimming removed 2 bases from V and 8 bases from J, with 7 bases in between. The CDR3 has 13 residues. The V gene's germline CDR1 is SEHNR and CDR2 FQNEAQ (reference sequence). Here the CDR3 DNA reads TGTGCCAGCAGCTTACGGCCTGATTCACCCCTCCACTTT. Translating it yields CASSLRPDSPLHF.

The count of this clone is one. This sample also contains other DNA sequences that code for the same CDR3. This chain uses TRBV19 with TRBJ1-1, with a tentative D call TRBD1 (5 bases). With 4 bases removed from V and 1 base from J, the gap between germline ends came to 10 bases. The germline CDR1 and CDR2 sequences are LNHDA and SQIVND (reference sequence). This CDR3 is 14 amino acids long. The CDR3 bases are TGTGCCAGTAGTACAGGCCAGGGGAACACTGAAGCTTTCTTT. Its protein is CASSTGQGNTEAFF. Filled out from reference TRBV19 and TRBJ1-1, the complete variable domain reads DGGITQSPKYLFRKEGQNVTLSCEQNLNHDAMYWYRQDPGQGLRLIYYSQIVNDFQKGDIAEGYSVSREKKESFPLTVTSAQKNPTAFYLCASSTGQGNTEAFFGQGTRLTVV.

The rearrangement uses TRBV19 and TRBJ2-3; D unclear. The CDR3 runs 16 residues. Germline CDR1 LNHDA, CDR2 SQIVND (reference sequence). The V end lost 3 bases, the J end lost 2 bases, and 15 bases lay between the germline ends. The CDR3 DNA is TGTGCCAGTAGTATGGGGTTCACCGACTCCACAGATACGCAGTATTTT. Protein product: CASSMGFTDSTDTQYF.

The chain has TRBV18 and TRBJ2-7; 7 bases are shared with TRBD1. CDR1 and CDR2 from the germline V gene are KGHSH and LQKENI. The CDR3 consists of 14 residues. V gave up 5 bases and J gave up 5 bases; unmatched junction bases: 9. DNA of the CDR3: TGTGCCAGCTCATCCCGGACAGGTGTGGACGAGCAGTACTTC. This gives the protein CASSSRTGVDEQYF. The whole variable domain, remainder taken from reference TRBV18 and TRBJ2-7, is NAGVMQNPRHLVRRRGQEARLRCSPMKGHSHVYWYRQLPEEGLKFMVYLQKENIIDESGMPKERFSAEFPKEGPSILRIQQVVRGDSAAYFCASSSRTGVDEQYFGPGTRLTVT.

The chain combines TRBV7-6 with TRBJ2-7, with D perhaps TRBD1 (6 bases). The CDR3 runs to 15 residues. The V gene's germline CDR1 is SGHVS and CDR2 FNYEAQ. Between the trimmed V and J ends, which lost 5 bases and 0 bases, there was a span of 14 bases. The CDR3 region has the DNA TGTGCCAGCAGCGGACCGGGACAAGCCTCCTACGAGCAGTACTTC. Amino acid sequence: CASSGPGQASYEQYF.

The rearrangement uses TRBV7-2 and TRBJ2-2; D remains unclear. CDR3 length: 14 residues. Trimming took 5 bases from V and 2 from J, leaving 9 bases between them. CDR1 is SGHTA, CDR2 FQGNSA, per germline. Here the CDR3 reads CASSRGYNTGELFF. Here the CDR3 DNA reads TGTGCCAGCAGCAGAGGATACAACACCGGGGAGCTGTTTTTT.

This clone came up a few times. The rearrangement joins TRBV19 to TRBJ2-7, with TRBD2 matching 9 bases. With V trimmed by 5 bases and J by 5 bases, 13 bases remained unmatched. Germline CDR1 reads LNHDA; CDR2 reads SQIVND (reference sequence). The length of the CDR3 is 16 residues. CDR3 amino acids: CASSRTLAGAVHEQYF. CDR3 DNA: TGTGCCAGTAGTCGAACACTAGCGGGCGCCGTCCACGAGCAGTACTTC.